A selection of T cell receptor beta chains follows, all from one sample in a study of cytotoxic CD8 clonotypes in ibrutinib-treated CLL. The method was immunoSEQ multiplex PCR; TCRdb's version includes in-frame clones alone and lacks a portion of them. This sample has about 200,000 clones; around 70% occur once, and the top ten carry approximately 6%. Specimen: PBMCs, collected after 12 months of ibrutinib treatment. The receptors stem from a human donor with chronic lymphocytic leukemia. CDR3s include the opening cysteine and the closing phenylalanine or tryptophan. A D gene is named only where the DNA matches it firmly. A clone size is listed for some rows: how often the clone was seen (once, few, many), or a class if it is expanded.

>-|TRBJ1-1|TRBV5-6|-
TGTGCCAGCAGCCTACCCCTCATGAACACTGAAGCTTTCTTT
CASSLPLMNTEAFF
>-|TRBJ1-2|TRBV10-3|-
TGTGCCATCCGCCCGGGGGAGGCTAACTATGGCTACACCTTC
CAIRPGEANYGYTF
>TRBD1|TRBJ2-7|TRBV15|-
TGTGCCACCAGTACCCGGACAGGGGGAGGCGAGCAGTACTTC
CATSTRTGGGEQYF
>TRBD1|TRBJ1-5|TRBV30|-
TGTGCCTGGAGAGCCTTAGGAGGGGGCGTCGTTAGCAATCAGCCCCAGCATTTT
CAWRALGGGVVSNQPQHF
>-|TRBJ2-1|TRBV5-1|-
TGCGCCAGCAGCTCGACTGGACCCGTGGAGCAGTTCTTC
CASSSTGPVEQFF
>TRBD1|TRBJ2-1|TRBV5-4|-
TGTGCCAGCAGCCTACAGGGGGATGAGCAGTTCTTC
CASSLQGDEQFF
>TRBD2|TRBJ2-7|TRBV5-4|-
TGTGCCAGCAGCTCAGGACTAGATTCCTACGAGCAGTACTTC
CASSSGLDSYEQYF
>-|TRBJ2-6|TRBV19|-
TGTGCCAGTAGTATAGCTGGGGGTGGGGCCAACGTCCTGACTTTC
CASSIAGGGANVLTF
>-|TRBJ1-2|TRBV2|once
TGTGCCAGCAGTGAGTTCAGGGTTAGGGGCTATAACTATGGCTACACCTTC
CASSEFRVRGYNYGYTF
>TRBD2|TRBJ2-1|TRBV7-9|-
TGTGCCAGCAGCTCGGGACTAGCGGGAGCTAACTACAATGAGCAGTTCTTC
CASSSGLAGANYNEQFF
>TRBD1|TRBJ1-2|TRBV27|-
TGTGCCAGCACTGGACAGGGTGGCTATGGCTACACCTTC
CASTGQGGYGYTF
>-|TRBJ2-7|TRBV13|-
TGTGCCAGCAGCTTAGGCCGCAGCGTTTCCTTTTACGAGCAGTACTTC
CASSLGRSVSFYEQYF
>TRBD2|TRBJ2-3|TRBV7-3|-
TGTGCCAGCAGCTCTTCCGGGACTATATTAGAAGATACGCAGTATTTT
CASSSSGTILEDTQYF
>-|TRBJ2-1|TRBV7-9|-
TGTGCCAGCAGCTTCGACAACTCCTACAATGAGCAGTTCTTC
CASSFDNSYNEQFF
>-|TRBJ2-7|TRBV9|-
TGTGCCAGCAGCGTAGGTGTAGGGAACGAGCAGTACTTC
CASSVGVGNEQYF
>-|TRBJ1-2|TRBV19|-
TGTGCCAGTAGTATAGGGTCAGGGTCAGGGGTCTATGGCTACACCTTC
CASSIGSGSGVYGYTF
>-|TRBJ1-3|TRBV30|-
TGTGCCTGGAGTGTAGCGTTTGGGGGGCTTAGAGGAAACACCATATATTTT
CAWSVAFGGLRGNTIYF
>-|TRBJ2-3|TRBV18|-
TGTGCCAGCTCACTTCCGCCCGGGGAACTTACGCAGTATTTT
CASSLPPGELTQYF
>TRBD1|TRBJ1-2|TRBV9|-
TGTGCCAGCAGCGTCCGCAGGGGGGATGGCTACACCTTC
CASSVRRGDGYTF
>-|TRBJ1-1|TRBV6-5|-
TGTGCCAGCAGGCAAACCTCGTACACTGAAGCTTTCTTT
CASRQTSYTEAFF
>TRBD1|TRBJ1-1|TRBV30|-
TGTGCCTGGAGTCGGAACCGGGACAGCTTCCTAAGGGGGGCTTTCTTT
CAWSRNRDSFLRGAFF
>TRBD1|TRBJ1-1|TRBV5-6|-
TGTGCCAGCAGCCAAGACAGGGGCACTGAAGCTTTCTTT
CASSQDRGTEAFF
>-|TRBJ2-5|TRBV7-9|-
TGTGCCAGCAGCCCGCTTTACATGGGGAAGGAGACCCAGTACTTC
CASSPLYMGKETQYF
>-|TRBJ1-5|TRBV7-9|-
TGTGCCAGCAGCTTAATTAGCAATCAGCCCCAGCATTTT
CASSLISNQPQHF
>-|TRBJ1-2|TRBV30|few
TGTGCCTGGAGTGTACTAAAGGGAGGACAGCCTAACTATGGCTACACCTTC
CAWSVLKGGQPNYGYTF
>TRBD1|TRBJ1-2|TRBV7-9|-
TGTGCCAGCAGCTACAGGGGGCAGGGTAACTATGGCTACACCTTC
CASSYRGQGNYGYTF
>TRBD1|TRBJ1-2|TRBV15|-
TGTGCCACCAGCAGAGATCTTGGGACAGCTACCTATGGCTACACCTTC
CATSRDLGTATYGYTF
>-|TRBJ2-5|TRBV6-5|-
TGTGCCAGCGCCCAGACCCTAGCGACCGGGGAGACCCAGTACTTC
CASAQTLATGETQYF
>TRBD1|TRBJ1-2|TRBV5-1|-
TGCGCCAGCAGCTTGGTCACAGGGGGGCCTGACTATGGCTACACCTTC
CASSLVTGGPDYGYTF
>TRBD2|TRBJ2-3|TRBV6-5|-
TGTGCCAGCAGTTACTCGACTAGCGGGACGCAGTATTTT
CASSYSTSGTQYF
>-|TRBJ2-2|TRBV11-3|-
TGTGCCAGCAGCTTGGTTACAGGCGCGAACACCGGGGAGCTGTTTTTT
CASSLVTGANTGELFF
>-|TRBJ1-1|TRBV7-3|-
TGTGCCAGCAGCTGGGATGGTAGTCCTGACACTGAAGCTTTCTTT
CASSWDGSPDTEAFF
>TRBD2|TRBJ2-3|TRBV28|once
TGTGCCAGCAGTTCTAGGCTAGCGGGAGTCGGGACAGATACGCAGTATTTT
CASSSRLAGVGTDTQYF
>-|TRBJ2-7|TRBV7-6|once
TGTGCCAGCAGCCCTTACCGGGGTGCGAACTACGAGCAGTACTTC
CASSPYRGANYEQYF
>-|TRBJ2-7|TRBV5-1|few
TGCGCCAGCAGAAAGACAGGATCAACCTACGAGCAGTACTTC
CASRKTGSTYEQYF
>-|TRBJ2-7|TRBV7-9|-
TGTGCCAGCAGCCCCTCGTGGGGTTTATCCGAGCAGTACTTC
CASSPSWGLSEQYF
>-|TRBJ1-2|TRBV19|-
TGTGCCAGTAGTATAGATCTGGAGGGGGTCTATTCCGGCTACACCTTC
CASSIDLEGVYSGYTF
>-|TRBJ2-1|TRBV29-1|few
TGCAGCGTTGAAGTGGACAATGAGCAGTTCTTC
CSVEVDNEQFF
>TRBD1|TRBJ2-1|TRBV30|few
TGTGCCTGGAGCGCCCCCCACAGGGGGTTGTATGAGCAGTTCTTC
CAWSAPHRGLYEQFF
>TRBD1|TRBJ2-1|TRBV7-9|-
TGTGCCAGCAGTTACTGGACAGGTGGGAAGGTAAGGAATGAGCAGTTCTTC
CASSYWTGGKVRNEQFF
>TRBD2|TRBJ2-1|TRBV2|-
TGTGCCAGCAGTGGCGGGGGGGCATACAATGAGCAGTTCTTC
CASSGGGAYNEQFF
>-|TRBJ1-2|TRBV5-1|-
TGCGCCAGCAGCTTGGGGGCCCATTTCACCTTC
CASSLGAHFTF
>TRBD1|TRBJ1-4|TRBV15|few
TGTGCCACCAGCAGGAGGACAGGGGAGAGGGAAAAACTGTTTTTT
CATSRRTGEREKLFF
>TRBD1|TRBJ2-7|TRBV11-2|-
TGTGCCAGCACCTGGGACAGGGGCTACGAGCAGTACTTC
CASTWDRGYEQYF
>-|TRBJ1-2|TRBV29-1|-
TGCAGCGCCCCGGGAGGGAGAGGCTACACCTTC
CSAPGGRGYTF
>TRBD2|TRBJ2-5|TRBV27|-
TGTGCCAGCAGCCCGGGACTAGGGATAGAGACCCAGTACTTC
CASSPGLGIETQYF
>-|TRBJ2-7|TRBV2|-
TGTGCCAGCAGCGCCGCGAGGGTGGGATTGCAGTACTTC
CASSAARVGLQYF
>TRBD2|TRBJ2-1|TRBV15|-
TGTGCCACCAGGCGGGGGGCTTACAATGAGCAGTTCTTC
CATRRGAYNEQFF
>TRBD1|TRBJ1-2|TRBV6-6|-
TGTGCCAGCAGCACTCACGGACAGGGACCTAACTATGGCTACACCTTC
CASSTHGQGPNYGYTF
>-|TRBJ2-1|TRBV5-8|-
TGTGCCAGCAGCTTGAGTTGGAATGAGCAGTTCTTC
CASSLSWNEQFF
>-|TRBJ1-1|TRBV11-2|-
TGTGCCAGCAGCTTAGGCGGATCGAACACTGAAGCTTTCTTT
CASSLGGSNTEAFF
>TRBD1|TRBJ2-5|TRBV5-1|-
TGCGCCAGCAGCTGGCAGGGGGCCCGGGAGACCCAGTACTTC
CASSWQGARETQYF
>-|TRBJ1-4|TRBV25-1|-
TGTGCCAGCAGTGAATACGGGGGGGTCAGTGAAAAACTGTTTTTT
CASSEYGGVSEKLFF
>-|TRBJ2-3|TRBV14|-
TGTGCCAGCAGAGTCGGGACCCAGGCTGGTACGCAGTATTTT
CASRVGTQAGTQYF
>-|TRBJ1-2|TRBV28|-
TGTGCCAGCAGTTCCCTCTATGGCTACACCTTC
CASSSLYGYTF
>TRBD2|TRBJ2-1|TRBV7-2|-
TGTGCCAGCAGCCCTGGACTAGCGTACAATGAGCAGTTCTTC
CASSPGLAYNEQFF
>-|TRBJ1-5|TRBV5-1|-
TGCGCCAGCAGCCCAAAGATGCACCCACTTAGCAATCAGCCCCAGCATTTT
CASSPKMHPLSNQPQHF
>TRBD2|TRBJ2-7|TRBV5-1|-
TGCGCCAGCAGCCCGGTACCCCTAGCGGGAGCATACGAGCAGTACTTC
CASSPVPLAGAYEQYF